These 14 T cell receptor beta chains originate from one sample sequenced in a study of blood T cells in healthy people across ages. PCR was performed a second time for about 6 to 11 cycles using a sample-barcoded 5' primer and a J-beta primer mix. TCRdb analysed the 5' RACE reads with MiXCR anew, one entry per CDR3 protein. The sample records around 800,000 distinct CDR3 sequences, approximately 59% being singletons. The material sequenced was blood. The receptor source for this set is a man under 40 in good health.

The J gene is TRBJ1-2, the V gene TRBV3-1; D is perhaps TRBD1 (6 bases). The V end lost 7 bases, the J end lost 6 bases, and 15 bases lay between the germline ends. Germline V gene data show CDR1 as LGHDT and CDR2 as YNNKEL (reference sequence). CDR3 length: 13 residues. The CDR3: CASNPQGRDGYTF. In nucleotides, the CDR3 is TGTGCCAGCAACCCTCAGGGGAGGGATGGCTACACCTTC.

The V and J genes are TRBV7-9 and TRBJ1-4, with D possibly being TRBD1 (6 bases). Germline lookup yields CDR1 SEHNR and CDR2 FQNEAQ (reference sequence). Trimming removed 5 bases from V and 5 bases from J, with 15 bases in between. This CDR3 is built from 15 residues. CDR3 in amino acids: CASSPDSVLNEKLFF. In nucleotides, the CDR3 is TGTGCCAGCAGCCCGGACAGTGTCTTGAATGAAAAACTGTTTTTT.

V gene TRBV24-1 combines with J gene TRBJ2-3; the match to TRBD1 covers 8 bases. The CDR3 is 16 residues long. CDR1 KGHDR and CDR2 SFDVKD come from the germline V gene. V was pared by 1 base and J by 2 bases, with 4 bases of the junction left unmatched. The CDR3 coding sequence is TGTGCCACCAGTGATTTCTTGACAGGGGACACAGATACGCAGTATTTT. As protein: CATSDFLTGDTDTQYF.

The V and J genes are TRBV29-1 and TRBJ1-2; no definite D call. V lost 6 bases and J lost 0, with 8 bases in between. The germline CDR1 and CDR2 sequences are SQVTM and ANQGSEA. This CDR3 is 12 amino acids long. The CDR3 is CSVGLSNYGYTF. The CDR3 DNA is TGCAGCGTGGGCCTATCTAACTATGGCTACACCTTC.

The chain couples TRBV29-1 to TRBJ1-1; 7 bases are a match to TRBD1. Germline CDR1 reads SQVTM; CDR2 reads ANQGSEA. The CDR3 loop spans 12 amino acids. V lost 6 bases and J lost 1; bases outside the gene matches: 2. The CDR3 DNA follows: TGCAGCGTGGGACAGACGAACACTGAAGCTTTCTTT. This gives the protein CSVGQTNTEAFF. The full variable domain, with the rest looked up from reference TRBV29-1 and TRBJ1-1, is SAVISQKPSRDICQRGTSLTIQCQVDSQVTMMFWYRQQPGQSLTLIATANQGSEATYESGFVIDKFPISRPNLTFSTLTVSNMSPEDSSIYLCSVGQTNTEAFFGQGTRLTVV.

This clonotype appeared a few times. The chain uses TRBV28 and TRBJ1-5, with no clear D. This CDR3 is 15 amino acids long. Germline V gene sequence: CDR1 MDHEN, CDR2 SYDVKM. V lost 0 bases and J lost 5, with 11 bases in between. In DNA, the CDR3 is TGTGCCAGCAGTTTATGGAGGGCGGACTATCAGCCCCAGCATTTT. It is translated as CASSLWRADYQPQHF.

The rearrangement joins TRBV4-2 to TRBJ2-3, with no clear D. The CDR3 spans 13 residues. V was shortened by 2 bases and J by 7 bases, with 10 bases between the two germline ends. The germline V gene encodes CDR1 LGHNA and CDR2 YNFKEQ. CDR3 coding DNA: TGTGCCAGCAGCCAATCCCTAGATAATACGCAGTATTTT. As protein: CASSQSLDNTQYF.

The count of this clonotype is one. The CDR3 DNA reads TGTGCCAGCAGCCAAGGGTATGGATTGAGTTCACCCCTCCACTTT. Protein sequence: CASSQGYGLSSPLHF. The gene calls are TRBV3-1 and TRBJ1-6; the D is unclear. The germline V gene has CDR1 LGHDT and CDR2 YNNKEL (reference sequence). This CDR3 has 15 residues. V lost 1 base and J lost 9, with 13 bases in between.

Only a few counts were recorded for this clonotype. The gene calls are TRBV7-8 and TRBJ1-2, with D perhaps matching TRBD1 (5 bases). This CDR3 has 15 amino acids. Trimming cost V 5 bases and J 4 bases, with 17 bases left between them. Germline CDR1 and CDR2: SGHVS and FQNEAQ. CDR3 in amino acids: CASSPNPDQGYGYTF. The CDR3, as DNA: TGTGCCAGCAGCCCGAATCCAGACCAGGGCTATGGCTACACCTTC.

In its sample, this clonotype was seen a few times. The genes are TRBV10-3 and TRBJ2-7, with a tentative D call TRBD1 (6 bases). The CDR3 has 14 residues. Trimming took off 6 bases at V and 0 bases at J, with 12 bases between the two ends. Germline V gives CDR1 ENHRY, CDR2 SYGVKD. The CDR3 DNA sequence: TGTGCCATCAGGACAGGTTCAAGCTCCTACGAGCAGTACTTC. It translates to CAIRTGSSSYEQYF.

The rearrangement uses TRBV3-1 and TRBJ2-3; unclear D gene. Per the germline V gene, CDR1 is LGHDT and CDR2 is YNNKEL (reference sequence). The length of the CDR3 is 13 residues. V dropped 5 bases and J dropped 3 bases, with 9 bases sitting between them. The CDR3 DNA follows: TGTGCCAGCAGCACCCACAGAACAGATACGCAGTATTTT. Its translation is CASSTHRTDTQYF.

This sequence joins TRBV5-1 and TRBJ2-1; 12 bases match TRBD1. The germline CDR1 and CDR2 sequences are SGHRS and YFSETQ. The CDR3 covers 17 residues. V lost 0 bases to trimming and J lost 7 bases; unmatched junction nucleotides: 8. The CDR3 here is CASSLATSGQGANEQFF. The CDR3 DNA reads TGCGCCAGCAGCTTGGCTACCTCGGGACAGGGGGCGAATGAGCAGTTCTTC.

The chain links TRBV5-1 to TRBJ2-7; 13 bases align to TRBD2. Near its end, the DNA agrees better with TRBJ2-1, so the J call may be wrong. The CDR3 is 17 residues long. Germline assignment: CDR1 SGHRS and CDR2 YFSETQ. CDR3 in DNA: TGCGCCAGCAGCTTGTACCCGACTAGCGGGGGGCGAGTTGAGCAGTTCTTC. Protein: CASSLYPTSGGRVEQFF.

The chain carries TRBV7-2 and TRBJ2-7; TRBD1 aligns across 9 bases. Matching the DNA end better, TRBJ2-5 makes the J call doubtful. This CDR3 is built from 15 residues. From germline, CDR1 is SGHTA and CDR2 FQGNSA. The CDR3 DNA sequence: TGTGCCAGCAGCTCGGACAGGGGTGTGTGGGAGACCCAGTACTTC. The encoded protein is CASSSDRGVWETQYF.